The T cell receptor beta chain under discussion was sequenced for a study of blood T cell repertoires in COVID-19. Seattle enrolled patients during active infection and tracked them longitudinally. Libraries were prepared by immunoSEQ multiplex PCR; TCRdb keeps only in-frame clonotypes and omits some of them. The data show some 350,000 clones, roughly 90% seen once. The CDR3 consists of 14 residues. The V segment lost 1 base and the J segment 3 bases; nucleotides outside the gene matches: 2. CDR1 is LNHDA, CDR2 SQIVND, per germline (reference sequence). This sequence was found in a woman in her 70s with COVID-19, enrolled during active disease. The sequenced sample consisted of peripheral blood. The rearrangement links TRBV19 to TRBJ2-7, with 8 bases aligning to TRBD1. The CDR3 spells CASSIAGGGYEQYF. CDR3 sequence (DNA): TGTGCCAGTAGTATAGCAGGGGGCGGCTACGAGCAGTACTTC. Looking up the rest from reference TRBV19 and TRBJ2-7 gives the full variable domain: DGGITQSPKYLFRKEGQNVTLSCEQNLNHDAMYWYRQDPGQGLRLIYYSQIVNDFQKGDIAEGYSVSREKKESFPLTVTSAQKNPTAFYLCASSIAGGGYEQYFGPGTRLTVT.